This TCR beta chain originates from a study of long-term antiretroviral therapy in people with HIV. Study as a whole: There is a gap of about a decade between the earliest samples and the later 2015 immediate-ART recommendation.

Looked up from germline, CDR1 is MNHEY and CDR2 is SVGAGI. The CDR3 has 13 amino acids. Trimming cost V 0 bases and J 4 bases, with 6 bases left between them. Sequencing used immunoSEQ v3.0 at survey level. The protocol was immunoSEQ multiplex PCR, while the TCRdb copy is restricted to in-frame clones and leaves out a portion. The data contain more than 35,000 clones, about 95% of them singletons. The chain couples TRBV6-5 to TRBJ1-2; no clear D gene. Sample: unsorted PBMCs, taken 3.7 years after starting antiretroviral therapy. The receptor comes from a woman aged 50 to 60 with HIV. The CDR3 DNA follows: TGTGCCAGCAGTTACTCGTCGGCCTATGGCTACACCTTC. Translated: CASSYSSAYGYTF.